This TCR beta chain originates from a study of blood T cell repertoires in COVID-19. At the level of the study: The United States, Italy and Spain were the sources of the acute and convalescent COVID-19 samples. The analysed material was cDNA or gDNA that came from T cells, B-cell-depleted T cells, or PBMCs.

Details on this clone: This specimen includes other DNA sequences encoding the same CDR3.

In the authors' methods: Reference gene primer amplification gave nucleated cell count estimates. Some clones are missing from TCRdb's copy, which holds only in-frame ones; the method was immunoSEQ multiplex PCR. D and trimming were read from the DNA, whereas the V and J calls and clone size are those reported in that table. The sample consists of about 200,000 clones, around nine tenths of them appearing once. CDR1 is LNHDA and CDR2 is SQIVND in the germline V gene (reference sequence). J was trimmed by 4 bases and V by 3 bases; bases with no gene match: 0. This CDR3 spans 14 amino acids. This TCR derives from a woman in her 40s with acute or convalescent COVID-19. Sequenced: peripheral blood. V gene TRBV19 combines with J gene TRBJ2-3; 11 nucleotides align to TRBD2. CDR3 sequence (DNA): TGTGCCAGTAGTATTAGCGGGGGGGCAGATACGCAGTATTTT. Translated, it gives CASSISGGADTQYF. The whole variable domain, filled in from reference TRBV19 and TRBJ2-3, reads DGGITQSPKYLFRKEGQNVTLSCEQNLNHDAMYWYRQDPGQGLRLIYYSQIVNDFQKGDIAEGYSVSREKKESFPLTVTSAQKNPTAFYLCASSISGGADTQYFGPGTRLTVL.